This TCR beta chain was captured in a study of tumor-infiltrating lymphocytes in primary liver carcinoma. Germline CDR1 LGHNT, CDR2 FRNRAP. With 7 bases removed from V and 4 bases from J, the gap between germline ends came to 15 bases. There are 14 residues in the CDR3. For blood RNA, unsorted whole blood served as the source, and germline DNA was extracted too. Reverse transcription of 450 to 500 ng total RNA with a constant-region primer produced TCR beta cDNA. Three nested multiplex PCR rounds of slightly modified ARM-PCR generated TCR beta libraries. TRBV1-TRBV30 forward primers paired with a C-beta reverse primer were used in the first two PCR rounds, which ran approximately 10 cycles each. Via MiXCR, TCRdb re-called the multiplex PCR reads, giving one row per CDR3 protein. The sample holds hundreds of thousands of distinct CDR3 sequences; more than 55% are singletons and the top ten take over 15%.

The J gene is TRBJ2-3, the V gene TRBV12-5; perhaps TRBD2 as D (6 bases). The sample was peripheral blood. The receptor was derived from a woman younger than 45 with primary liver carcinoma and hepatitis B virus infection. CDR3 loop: CASASFGGSDTQYF. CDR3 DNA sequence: TGTGCTAGTGCTTCTTTTGGGGGGTCAGATACGCAGTATTTT.